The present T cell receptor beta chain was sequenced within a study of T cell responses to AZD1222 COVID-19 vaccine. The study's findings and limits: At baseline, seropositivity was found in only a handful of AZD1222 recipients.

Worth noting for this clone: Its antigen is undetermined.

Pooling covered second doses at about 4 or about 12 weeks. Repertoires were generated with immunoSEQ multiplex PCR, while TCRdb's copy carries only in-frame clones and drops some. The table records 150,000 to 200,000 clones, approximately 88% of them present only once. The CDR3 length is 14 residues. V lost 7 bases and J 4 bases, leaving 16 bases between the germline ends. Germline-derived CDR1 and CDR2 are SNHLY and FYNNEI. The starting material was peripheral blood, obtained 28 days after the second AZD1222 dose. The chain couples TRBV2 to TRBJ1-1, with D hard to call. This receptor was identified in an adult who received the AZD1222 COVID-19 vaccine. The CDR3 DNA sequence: TGTGCCAGCACTTTTTCCCAATGGGGCACTGAAGCTTTCTTT. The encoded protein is CASTFSQWGTEAFF.